This is a list of T cell receptor beta chains from one sample in a study of beta chain features in type 1 diabetes. Sequenced by immunoSEQ multiplex PCR; TCRdb stores in-frame clones only, minus some. Here the sample spans hundreds of thousands of clones, 11% being singletons. What was sequenced was naive CD4+ T cells from blood. These receptor sequences come from a young man with type 1 diabetes. The CDR3 runs from the conserved cysteine through the conserved F or W. Each record gives: D gene, V gene, J gene, clone size, CDR3 DNA, CDR3 protein. A D gene is named only where the DNA matches it firmly. Clone size is shown for a subset of rows, as once, few, many or a class of expanded clone.

-,TRBV28,TRBJ1-5,few,TGTGCCTCAAGTTTGGAGGTTTTTAGCAATCAGCCCCAGCATTTT,CASSLEVFSNQPQHF
-,TRBV25-1,TRBJ1-2,-,TGTGCCAGCAGTGAAGCAGGGACAAGCGGCTACACCTTC,CASSEAGTSGYTF
-,TRBV7-9,TRBJ2-6,-,TGTGCCAGCAGCCCAAGGGGTGAAAAAAATGGGGCCAACGTCCTGACTTTC,CASSPRGEKNGANVLTF
TRBD1,TRBV7-3,TRBJ2-2,-,TGTGCCAGCAGCTGGACAGGGAACGGGGAGCTGTTTTTT,CASSWTGNGELFF
-,TRBV4-3,TRBJ2-2,-,TGCGCCAGCAGCCAAGGAAGGTTAATGAGCGCGATGGCCCGTTTCACCGGGGAGCTGTTTTTT,CASSQGRLMSAMARFTGELFF
-,TRBV20-1,TRBJ2-7,few,TGCAGTGCTGGACTATCCTACGAGCAGTACTTC,CSAGLSYEQYF
TRBD1,TRBV5-1,TRBJ2-4,few,TGCGCCAGCAGCTTGGGGACAGGGCAAAACATTCAGTACTTC,CASSLGTGQNIQYF
TRBD1,TRBV11-2,TRBJ2-7,few,TGTGCCAGCAGCTTCGGACAGGGGGGCGAGCAGTACTTC,CASSFGQGGEQYF
-,TRBV9,TRBJ1-2,-,TGTGCCAGCAGCGGCAGGGGAGACTATGGCTACACCTTC,CASSGRGDYGYTF
TRBD1,TRBV5-1,TRBJ2-2,-,TGCGCCAGCAGCTTGGAGCTTTTAACAGGGGCCGGGGAGCTGTTTTTT,CASSLELLTGAGELFF
-,TRBV6-1,TRBJ1-2,-,TGTGCCAGCAGTTTGCGGGCCTGGACGAGTGGCTACACCTTC,CASSLRAWTSGYTF
-,TRBV11-2,TRBJ2-1,few,TGTGCCAGCAGCAAATCAGGAGGGGACAATGAGCAGTTCTTC,CASSKSGGDNEQFF
-,TRBV5-1,TRBJ2-7,-,TGCGCCAGCAGCTCGGGTGGGTTCTACGAGCAGTACTTC,CASSSGGFYEQYF
TRBD1,TRBV19,TRBJ2-3,few,TGTGCCAGCGGGGACAGGGGCGCAGATACGCAGTATTTT,CASGDRGADTQYF
-,TRBV7-9,TRBJ1-2,-,TGTGCCAGCAGCGCGCCGGGGAACTATGGCTACACCTTC,CASSAPGNYGYTF
-,TRBV6-5,TRBJ1-2,few,TGTGCCAGCTCCCGGGGTTTGAGCTACACCTTC,CASSRGLSYTF
-,TRBV4-3,TRBJ2-7,-,TGCGCCAGCAGCCAAGATATACAGGCCGTTCCCTACGAGCAGTACTTC,CASSQDIQAVPYEQYF
TRBD2,TRBV15,TRBJ2-7,-,TGTGCCACCAGCAGGCGTTGGCGGGGGGACTCCTACGAGCAGTACTTC,CATSRRWRGDSYEQYF
-,TRBV5-4,TRBJ2-5,few,TGTGCCAGCAGCCGTGGACAGCAAGAGACCCAGTACTTC,CASSRGQQETQYF
-,TRBV6-4,TRBJ2-1,-,TGTGCCAGCCGGGACACCGGTGACAATGAGCAGTTCTTC,CASRDTGDNEQFF
-,TRBV5-8,TRBJ2-5,few,TGTGCCAGCAGCGGGAGGGAGACCCAGTACTTC,CASSGRETQYF
TRBD2,TRBV13,TRBJ2-3,-,TGTGCCAGTACGGTAGCGGGCGCCACAGATACGCAGTATTTT,CASTVAGATDTQYF
TRBD2,TRBV30,TRBJ2-7,few,TGTGCCTGGAATCCGGGACTAGCGAGTAAGGAGTACTTC,CAWNPGLASKEYF
-,TRBV5-6,TRBJ2-1,-,TGTGCCAGCAGTTATACAGGGGAGCAGTTCTTC,CASSYTGEQFF
-,TRBV18,TRBJ1-4,few,TGTGCCAGCTCACCCCAGGAAACTAATGAAAAACTGTTTTTT,CASSPQETNEKLFF
TRBD1,TRBV5-1,TRBJ2-5,-,TGCGCCATCTCGGGACAGCCCTTCCAAGAGACCCAGTACTTC,CAISGQPFQETQYF
TRBD2,TRBV9,TRBJ2-3,few,TGTGCCAGCAGCGTCGAAGGGGGACTAGGGACAGATACGCAGTATTTT,CASSVEGGLGTDTQYF
-,TRBV5-4,TRBJ1-5,few,TGTGCCAGCAGCTTGGCAGGTAGCAATCAGCCCCAGCATTTT,CASSLAGSNQPQHF
-,TRBV2,TRBJ1-1,few,TGTGCCAGCAGCCAGGGTATAAACACTGAAGCTTTCTTT,CASSQGINTEAFF
-,TRBV19,TRBJ2-2,-,TGTGCCAGTAGTAGCCGGGGCGGGGAGCTGTTTTTT,CASSSRGGELFF
-,TRBV6-6,TRBJ2-7,few,TGTGCCAGCAGTCCCAATTACGAGCAGTACTTC,CASSPNYEQYF
TRBD1,TRBV6-5,TRBJ1-5,-,TGTGCCAGCAGTTACTCTGGACAGGGCAATCAGCCCCAGCATTTT,CASSYSGQGNQPQHF
TRBD1,TRBV15,TRBJ1-1,few,TGTGCCACCTCCCGGGACAGGGGGCTTAACACTGAAGCTTTCTTT,CATSRDRGLNTEAFF